Shown below are 29 T cell receptor beta chains from a single sample sequenced in a study of blood T cell repertoires in COVID-19. The data were produced by immunoSEQ multiplex PCR, yet TCRdb's version contains in-frame clones alone and is incomplete. This sample has 97,000 or so clones, with 90% found just once. The sample consisted of peripheral blood. The source of these receptors is a man in his 60s with acute or convalescent COVID-19.

This chain links TRBV3-1 (or the pseudogene TRBV3-2) with TRBJ1-3, with D possibly matching TRBD1 (6 bases). CDR1 is LGHDT and CDR2 is YNNKEL in the germline V gene (reference sequence). The ends were cut back, 2 bases at V and 5 bases at J, with 16 bases in the middle. The CDR3 has 16 residues. The CDR3 loop reads CASSQPQGQRRNTIYF. CDR3 coding DNA: TGTGCCAGCAGCCAACCCCAGGGGCAAAGGAGAAACACCATATATTTT.

The genes are TRBV30 and TRBJ1-1, with TRBD1 matching over 8 bases. Germline assignment: CDR1 GTSNPN and CDR2 SVGIG (reference sequence). The CDR3 contains 14 residues. With 1 base clipped from V and 7 bases from J, the junction kept 8 bases outside the gene matches. The CDR3 bases are TGTGCCTGGAGTGACCGGACAGGGCGAATTGAAGCTTTCTTT. Encoded protein: CAWSDRTGRIEAFF.

V gene TRBV5-8 combines with J gene TRBJ2-1; possible D gene TRBD2, 6 bases. The CDR3 runs 16 residues. Trimming removed 4 bases from V and 5 bases from J, with 19 bases in between. Per the germline V gene, CDR1 is SGHTS and CDR2 is YDEGEE. The CDR3 here is CASSKYASDDDNEQFF. In DNA form, the CDR3 reads TGTGCCAGCAGCAAATACGCTAGCGACGACGACAATGAGCAGTTCTTC.

The chain carries TRBV6-5 and TRBJ1-2; 7 nucleotides match TRBD1. V shed 2 bases and J 7 bases; nucleotides not matched to a gene: 7. The CDR3 loop spans 14 amino acids. CDR1 and CDR2 from the germline V gene are MNHEY and SVGAGI. The CDR3 sequence: CASSYGQVRGGYTF. The CDR3 coding sequence is TGTGCCAGCAGTTACGGACAGGTCCGGGGTGGCTACACCTTC.

The chain joins TRBV18 to TRBJ2-5; D may be TRBD2 (6 bases). With 4 bases removed from V and 2 bases from J, the gap between germline ends came to 8 bases. Germline-derived CDR1 and CDR2 are KGHSH and LQKENI. There are 13 residues in the CDR3. CDR3 sequence reads: CASSRGEQETQYF. Written as DNA, the CDR3 is TGTGCCAGCTCACGCGGGGAACAAGAGACCCAGTACTTC.

The J gene is TRBJ2-1, the V gene TRBV9; D ambiguous. In germline, CDR1 is SGDLS, CDR2 YYNGEE. CDR3 size: 13 residues. V was shortened by 0 bases and J by 4 bases, with 5 bases between the two germline ends. The CDR3 loop reads CASSVGQYNEQFF. CDR3 in DNA: TGTGCCAGCAGCGTAGGGCAGTACAATGAGCAGTTCTTC. Complete variable domain (other parts from reference TRBV9 and TRBJ2-1): DSGVTQTPKHLITATGQRVTLRCSPRSGDLSVYWYQQSLDQGLQFLIQYYNGEERAKGNILERFSAQQFPDLHSELNLSSLELGDSALYFCASSVGQYNEQFFGPGTRLTVL.

This chain connects TRBV7-9 to TRBJ2-5; D gene unclear. Germline assignment: CDR1 SEHNR and CDR2 FQNEAQ (reference sequence). This CDR3 has 13 residues. V was clipped by 4 bases and J by 2 bases, with 8 bases between them. CDR3 region: CASSYGSQETQYF. The DNA of the CDR3 is TGTGCCAGCAGCTATGGCTCTCAAGAGACCCAGTACTTC.

This clone was picked up one time. This rearrangement joins TRBV6-5 to TRBJ1-2; TRBD1 matches at 9 bases. The V and J ends lost 6 bases and 0 bases, in that order; junction bases with no gene match: 5. CDR3 length: 15 residues. From germline, CDR1 is MNHEY and CDR2 SVGAGI. The CDR3 DNA reads TGTGCCAGCAGGGACAGGGGATTGGCTAACTATGGCTACACCTTC. Translated, it gives CASRDRGLANYGYTF.

A word on this clone: This same CDR3 is encoded by further DNA sequences in the sample. V and J are TRBV5-1 and TRBJ1-2; 8 nucleotides match TRBD1. The V segment lost 4 bases and the J segment 3 bases; nucleotides outside the gene matches: 5. The CDR3 consists of 14 residues. Germline V gene sequence: CDR1 SGHRS, CDR2 YFSETQ. For the CDR3, the DNA is TGCGCCAGCAGCCCTGGACAGGGTGACTATGGCTACACCTTC. Its translation: CASSPGQGDYGYTF. Combining the CDR3 with reference TRBV5-1 and TRBJ1-2 gives the whole variable domain KAGVTQTPRYLIKTRGQQVTLSCSPISGHRSVSWYQQTPGQGLQFLFEYFSETQRNKGNFPGRFSGRQFSNSRSEMNVSTLELGDSALYLCASSPGQGDYGYTFGSGTRLTVV.

This chain's CDR3 is CASSAKPGQNYGYTF. The CDR3 DNA reads TGTGCCAGCAGCGCCAAACCGGGACAGAACTATGGCTACACCTTC. V usage is TRBV9 and J usage is TRBJ1-2; 7 positions match TRBD1. The germline V gene has CDR1 SGDLS and CDR2 YYNGEE. V was clipped by 3 bases and J by 2 bases; unmatched bases: 7. The CDR3 extends over 15 amino acids.

This sequence joins TRBV29-1 and TRBJ1-5; D gene unclear. This CDR3 is built from 13 residues. Germline V gene lookup returns CDR1 SQVTM and CDR2 ANQGSEA. Trimming shortened V by 4 bases and J by 0 bases, and 7 bases separated the two germline ends. The CDR3 loop is CSVGGYSNQPQHF. The DNA for the CDR3 is TGCAGCGTTGGAGGGTATAGCAATCAGCCCCAGCATTTT.

The V call is TRBV5-4, the J call TRBJ1-2; TRBD1 matches 7 bases. This CDR3 has 14 residues. Per the germline V gene, CDR1 is SGHNT and CDR2 is YYREEE (reference sequence). Germline trimming cut 4 bases from V and 6 bases from J; bases unmatched to any gene: 9. CDR3 nucleotide sequence: TGTGCCAGCAGCGGAGACAGGGCCGGCGATGGCTACACCTTC. Translating gives CASSGDRAGDGYTF.

The chain is built from TRBV11-2 and TRBJ1-2; 8 nucleotides align to TRBD1. Germline V gene data show CDR1 as SGHAT and CDR2 as FQNNGV. This CDR3 has 15 amino acids. V gave up 5 bases and J gave up 2 bases; unmatched junction bases: 7. This CDR3 reads CASSRPDRANYGYTF. The CDR3 bases are TGTGCCAGCAGCAGACCGGACAGGGCAAACTATGGCTACACCTTC.

The gene calls are TRBV18 and TRBJ1-1; D is unresolved. Germline V gene sequence: CDR1 KGHSH, CDR2 LQKENI. The CDR3 length is 14 residues. V lost 2 bases to trimming and J lost 6 bases, with 13 bases between them. DNA of the CDR3: TGTGCCAGCTCACCATACGGGGATAGCGCTGAAGCTTTCTTT. Amino acids: CASSPYGDSAEAFF.

The chain employs TRBV7-9 and TRBJ1-1, with D maybe TRBD1 (6 bases). The germline CDR1 and CDR2 sequences are SEHNR and FQNEAQ (reference sequence). With 7 bases removed from V and 5 bases from J, the gap between germline ends came to 14 bases. CDR3 length: 13 amino acids. CDR3: CASTETGPTEAFF. CDR3 nucleotides: TGTGCCAGCACCGAGACAGGTCCGACTGAAGCTTTCTTT.

This clone was counted only a few times. CDR3 sequence: CASNQVGGLITEAFF. The CDR3 nucleotides read TGTGCCAGCAATCAAGTGGGGGGGTTGATCACTGAAGCTTTCTTT. This sequence joins TRBV28 and TRBJ1-1; D is possibly TRBD1 (5 bases). Deletions cut 7 bases from V and 4 bases from J, with 19 bases between. CDR3 length: 15 residues. Germline V gene lookup returns CDR1 MDHEN and CDR2 SYDVKM.

This clone was seen only once. This sequence joins TRBV2 and TRBJ1-5; 12 nucleotides align to TRBD1. Trimming cost V 6 bases and J 0 bases; bases outside gene matches: 15. The CDR3 totals 20 residues. Germline assignment: CDR1 SNHLY and CDR2 FYNNEI. The CDR3 reads CASRRGPGTGGEGSNQPQHF. The CDR3 DNA reads TGTGCCAGCAGGAGGGGTCCGGGGACAGGGGGCGAGGGTAGCAATCAGCCCCAGCATTTT.

The V and J genes are TRBV10-3 and TRBJ1-1; D call uncertain. The CDR3 consists of 15 residues. Germline V gives CDR1 ENHRY, CDR2 SYGVKD. Trimming removed 4 bases from V and 1 base from J, with 13 bases in between. The CDR3 region has the DNA TGTGCCATCAGTGCGAATCCAAACAAGAACACTGAAGCTTTCTTT. Translated: CAISANPNKNTEAFF.

The rearrangement uses TRBV6-5 and TRBJ1-2, with D maybe TRBD1 (6 bases). Germline V gene sequence: CDR1 MNHEY, CDR2 SVGAGI. V was clipped by 6 bases and J by 8 bases, with 13 bases between them. This CDR3 region has 12 residues. This CDR3 reads CASRPGTWGYTF. The CDR3 coding sequence is TGTGCCAGCAGGCCGGGGACATGGGGCTACACCTTC.

The chain uses TRBV3-1 (or the pseudogene TRBV3-2) and TRBJ1-6; D possibly corresponds to TRBD1 (6 bases). Germline-derived CDR1 and CDR2 are LGHDT and YNNKEL (reference sequence). Trimming removed 7 bases from V and 13 bases from J, with 17 bases in between. The CDR3 length is 13 residues. The CDR3 bases are TGTGCCAGCAACAATGAGGGGGTGGTGCCCCTCCACTTT. Its protein product is CASNNEGVVPLHF.

This chain's CDR3 is CASTTDSNQPQHF. CDR3 bases: TGTGCCAGCACTACCGACAGTAATCAGCCCCAGCATTTT. This rearrangement joins TRBV6-5 to TRBJ1-5, with D perhaps TRBD1 (5 bases). Per germline, CDR1 MNHEY and CDR2 SVGAGI. The CDR3 is made up of 13 amino acids. The V gene lost 7 bases and the J gene lost 4 bases, with 11 bases spanning the gap.

The chain recombines TRBV3-1 (or the pseudogene TRBV3-2) with TRBJ1-2; D is perhaps TRBD1 (5 bases). Germline CDR1 and CDR2: LGHDT and YNNKEL (reference sequence). This CDR3 region has 13 residues. V shed 2 bases and J shed 2 bases, with 6 bases lying between them. CDR3 sequence reads: CASSQSGNYGYTF. Here the CDR3 DNA reads TGTGCCAGCAGCCAATCAGGGAACTATGGCTACACCTTC.

For this clone: This specimen includes other DNA sequences encoding the same CDR3. The V gene is TRBV2, the J gene TRBJ1-5; 8 bases agree with TRBD1. The germline V gene has CDR1 SNHLY and CDR2 FYNNEI. The CDR3 consists of 14 residues. J was trimmed by 3 bases and V by 6 bases; bases with no gene match: 4. In DNA, the CDR3 is TGTGCCAGCAGAGGACAGGGAAACAATCAGCCCCAGCATTTT. Its translation: CASRGQGNNQPQHF.

This clone was recorded only once. CDR3 in DNA: TGTGCCAGCATCCCCGGACAGGTCAATCAGCCCCAGCATTTT. It codes for CASIPGQVNQPQHF. The genes are TRBV6-6 and TRBJ1-5; 7 nucleotides match TRBD1. The CDR3 runs 14 residues. Germline CDR1 reads MNHNY; CDR2 reads SVGAGI (reference sequence). Trimming removed 7 bases from V and 3 bases from J; junction bases left unmatched: 6.

Comments on this clone: This same CDR3 is encoded by further DNA sequences in the sample. The chain joins TRBV19 to TRBJ1-5, with 10 bases aligning to TRBD1. V shed 5 bases and J 7 bases; nucleotides not matched to a gene: 5. CDR1 is LNHDA, CDR2 SQIVND, per germline (reference sequence). The CDR3 sequence is 14 residues long. The CDR3 DNA reads as TGTGCCAGTAGTCACCGGGACAGGGGACAGCCCCAGCATTTT. This gives the protein CASSHRDRGQPQHF.

This chain links TRBV6-5 with TRBJ1-1; tentative D call: TRBD1 (5 bases). V was cut by 9 bases and J by 0 bases, with 17 bases left in between. The germline gives CDR1 MNHEY, CDR2 SVGAGI. The CDR3 sequence is 15 residues long. CDR3 in DNA: TGTGCCAGTGCAATGCGACAGCCCCTGAACACTGAAGCTTTCTTT. As protein: CASAMRQPLNTEAFF.

This clone was observed a few times. The chain carries TRBV9 and TRBJ1-6; the D is unclear. V was trimmed by 5 bases and J by 2 bases, leaving 11 bases between them. CDR3 size: 15 residues. Per germline, CDR1 SGDLS and CDR2 YYNGEE. The CDR3 region is CASRPEETYNSPLHF. Written as DNA, the CDR3 is TGTGCCAGCAGGCCGGAGGAAACCTATAATTCACCCCTCCACTTT.

This clone was observed a single time. The chain links TRBV7-9 to TRBJ1-4; tentatively, D is TRBD1 (6 bases). The V gene's germline CDR1 is SEHNR and CDR2 FQNEAQ (reference sequence). This CDR3 region has 14 residues. V was trimmed by 2 bases and J by 7 bases, leaving 11 bases between them. The CDR3 bases are TGTGCCAGCAGCTTATCGCAGGGGTTTGAAAAACTGTTTTTT. Translating gives CASSLSQGFEKLFF.

CDR3 nucleotides: TGTGCCAGCAGCCCCCGACAGGGGGTGGGGTATGGCTACACCTTC. Its protein product is CASSPRQGVGYGYTF. The rearrangement links TRBV9 to TRBJ1-2; 9 bases fit TRBD1. Losses at the gene ends were 4 bases for V and 5 bases for J; bases not matched to a gene: 9. Germline loops: CDR1 SGDLS, CDR2 YYNGEE. The CDR3 runs to 15 residues.